Listed here is a single T cell receptor (beta chain). This clonotype appeared a few times. There is no known antigen for this receptor. One base away there is no much larger clone; base qualities are not given. Library prep was done by RT-PCR. Sequenced using an Illumina HiSeq 2500. TCRdb itself trimmed the public reads at Q25 with fastp, ran MiXCR and retained productive beta chains. Rows are combined by CDR3 protein, so each entry shows the most common genes and DNA. The sample table lists 550,000 to 800,000 distinct CDR3 sequences, roughly 14% of them with a count of one. The top ten clonotypes cover under 14% of the sample. This record belongs to a study of response to subunit inactivated influenza vaccine (dated by TCRdb to 2016 to 2019). For the study in its entirety: Deep quantitative profiling of the T cell receptor repertoire was used in the study to follow responses to a trivalent subunit inactivated influenza vaccine. What the research found in general, with its limitations: The authors suggested that each seasonal influenza vaccination may recruit only a limited number of new T cells.

The origin of this receptor is a man aged 50-60 years who received an inactivated influenza vaccine. Donor details come from another sample of the same person, matched by shared clones. The sequences come from PBMCs from blood, collected 11 to 12 days after vaccination.

The CDR3 sequence is CASSIFAGYNEQFF. The sequence in DNA is TGTGCCAGTAGTATCTTCGCGGGGTACAATGAGCAGTTCTTC. This sequence uses TRBV19 and TRBJ2-1; perhaps TRBD2 is the D gene, with 6 bases matching. The CDR3 sequence holds 14 residues, the cysteine and phenylalanine included. The only DNA kept is the CDR3, 42 bases in frame from the first base. V lost 3 bases and J lost 4 bases; the stretch between them is 10 bases long. Looking up the germline V gene (reference sequence) yields CDR1 LNHDA and CDR2 SQIVND.